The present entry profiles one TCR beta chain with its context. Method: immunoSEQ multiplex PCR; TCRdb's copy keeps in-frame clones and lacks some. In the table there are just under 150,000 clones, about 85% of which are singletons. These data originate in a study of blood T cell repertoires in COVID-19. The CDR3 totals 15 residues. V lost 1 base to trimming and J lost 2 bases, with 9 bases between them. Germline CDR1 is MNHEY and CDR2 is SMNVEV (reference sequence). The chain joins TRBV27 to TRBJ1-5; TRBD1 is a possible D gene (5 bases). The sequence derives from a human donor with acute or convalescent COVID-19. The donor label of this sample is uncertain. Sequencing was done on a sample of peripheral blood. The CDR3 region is CASSLFGTGNQPQHF. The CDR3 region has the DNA TGTGCCAGCAGTTTATTCGGGACTGGCAATCAGCCCCAGCATTTT.